These 3 T cell receptor beta chains originate from one sample sequenced in a study of blood T cells in healthy people across ages. Using a J-beta primer mix together with a sample-barcoded 5' primer, a second PCR was run for about 6 to 11 cycles. One entry per CDR3 protein, called by TCRdb with MiXCR from the 5' RACE reads. The table has 800,000 or so distinct CDR3 sequences, 25% seen once. These data are also associated with another study on T cells of mothers and their children.

Sequencing was performed on blood. Receptors originate from a boy between 5 and 17 years old in good health.

This clonotype has a handful of counts. The chain employs TRBV18 and TRBJ2-7, with D maybe TRBD1 (6 bases). Germline V CDR1 and CDR2: KGHSH, LQKENI. Trimming shortened V by 0 bases and J by 4 bases, and 10 bases separated the two germline ends. The CDR3 has 14 amino acids. The CDR3 DNA is TGTGCCAGCTCACCACCGCACAGGGAGTACGAGCAGTACTTC. Translating gives CASSPPHREYEQYF.

About this clonotype itself: Germline and junction disagree at one end, which may indicate a read error. The rearrangement uses TRBV10-3 and TRBJ1-3; D is unclear. Germline CDR1 ENHRY, CDR2 SYGVKD. This CDR3 region has 17 residues. The CDR3 nucleotides read TGTGCCATCAGTGAGTCGACTGGGATTTCATTCGGAAACACCATATGTTTT. It translates to CAISESTGISFGNTICF.

This clonotype occurred a few times. The rearrangement joins TRBV19 to TRBJ1-2; no clear D. The CDR3 loop spans 16 amino acids. Germline CDR1 is LNHDA and CDR2 is SQIVND (reference sequence). CDR3 region: CPYDIQTGINNYGYTF. CDR3 sequence (DNA): TGTCCCTACGATATCCAGACCGGGATAAATAACTATGGCTACACCTTC.